This T cell receptor beta chain was recorded in a study of OX40 agonist ivuxolimab in advanced cancers. Clones were sequenced by immunoSEQ multiplex PCR, and TCRdb holds only the in-frame ones, with some missing. The repertoire consists of 20,000 to 30,000 clones, with more than 75% occurring once and the leading ten covering 45% to 50%. Germline lookup yields CDR1 SQVTM and CDR2 ANQGSEA. Trimming took 4 bases from V and 1 from J, leaving 7 bases between them. The CDR3 has 13 amino acids. This clonotype originated in an adult with an advanced solid tumor such as melanoma, head and neck, liver or kidney cancer. The specimen comprised CD4+ or CD8+ T cells sorted from blood, sampled in a trial of the OX40 agonist ivuxolimab. The rearrangement links TRBV29-1 to TRBJ2-2; the D gene is possibly TRBD2 (6 bases). This CDR3 is CSVVGGNTGELFF. In nucleotides, the CDR3 is TGCAGCGTTGTCGGGGGGAACACCGGGGAGCTGTTTTTT.